This TCR beta chain derives from a study of human T cells and chemical hapten exposure. Study-wide background: Per-sample variation in TCR yield stemmed mainly from small pooled library volume differences.

Individual cDNA molecules received unique molecular identifiers in the library. Authors' data handling: The median was 95,638 TCRs per sample, ranging 23,224 to 690,600. MiXCR, applied by TCRdb to the 5' RACE reads, yields one record per CDR3 protein. The V and J calls come from TCRdb's annotation, not from the publication. The data show under 150,000 distinct CDR3 sequences, around a fifth seen once. It was from unfractionated whole blood that total RNA was extracted. This clonotype was recorded a few times. The antigen is undetermined. Study-wide points: There was no change with DPC sensitization in TCRs above 1 in 1000 frequency.

The sequence derives from a human donor in good health.

Here the CDR3 DNA reads TGCGCCAGCAGCTTGGTCGGCAGGTCGAACACTGAAGCTTTCTTT. Encoded protein: CASSLVGRSNTEAFF. The V gene is TRBV5-1, the J gene TRBJ1-1, with D hard to call. Trimming removed 0 bases at V and 1 base at J, with 10 bases between. This CDR3 is built from 15 residues. The V gene's germline CDR1 is SGHRS and CDR2 YFSETQ.